This T cell receptor (beta chain) appears in the sequencing data of a study of preoperative IRX-2 immunotherapy in early breast cancer. This clone was observed once. The method was immunoSEQ multiplex PCR; TCRdb's version includes in-frame clones alone and lacks a portion of them. This table holds around 34,000 clones, about 96% found once. The sample's treatment: preoperative locoregional IRX-2 cytokine immunotherapy. This sample was gathered from a patient treated with IRX-2 immunotherapy. The receptor comes from a human donor with breast cancer.

CDR3 sequence: CASLPNSGAYNQPQHF. The CDR3 DNA reads as TGTGCCAGCCTACCGAATTCCGGGGCATACAATCAGCCCCAGCATTTT. The chain combines TRBV19 with TRBJ1-5, with a weak D call TRBD1 (5 bases). This CDR3 is built from 16 residues. Trimming removed 9 bases from V and 3 bases from J, with 21 bases in between. Germline V lookup: CDR1 LNHDA, CDR2 SQIVND (reference sequence). Variable domain in full (rest from reference TRBV19 and TRBJ1-5): DGGITQSPKYLFRKEGQNVTLSCEQNLNHDAMYWYRQDPGQGLRLIYYSQIVNDFQKGDIAEGYSVSREKKESFPLTVTSAQKNPTAFYLCASLPNSGAYNQPQHFGDGTRLSIL.